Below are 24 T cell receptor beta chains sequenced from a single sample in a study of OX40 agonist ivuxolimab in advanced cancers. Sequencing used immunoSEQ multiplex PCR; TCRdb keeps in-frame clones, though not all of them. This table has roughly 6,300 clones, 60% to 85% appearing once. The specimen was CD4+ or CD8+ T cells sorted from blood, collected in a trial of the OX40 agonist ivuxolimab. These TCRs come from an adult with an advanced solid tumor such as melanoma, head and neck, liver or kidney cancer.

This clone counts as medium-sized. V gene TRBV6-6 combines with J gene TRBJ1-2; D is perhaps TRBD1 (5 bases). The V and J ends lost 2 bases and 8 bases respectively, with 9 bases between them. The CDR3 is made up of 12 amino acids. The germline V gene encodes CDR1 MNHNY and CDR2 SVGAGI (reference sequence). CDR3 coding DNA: TGTGCCAGCAGTTACGGGGGGGAGGGCTACACCTTC. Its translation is CASSYGGEGYTF.

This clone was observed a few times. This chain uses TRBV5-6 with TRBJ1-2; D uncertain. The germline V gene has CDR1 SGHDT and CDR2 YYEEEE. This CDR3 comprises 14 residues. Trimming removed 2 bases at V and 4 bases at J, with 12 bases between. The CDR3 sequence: CASSLFHQVYGYTF. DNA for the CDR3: TGTGCCAGCAGCTTATTCCACCAGGTCTATGGCTACACCTTC. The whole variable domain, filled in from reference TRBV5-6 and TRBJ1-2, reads DAGVTQSPTHLIKTRGQQVTLRCSPKSGHDTVSWYQQALGQGPQFIFQYYEEEERQRGNFPDRFSGHQFPNYSSELNVNALLLGDSALYLCASSLFHQVYGYTFGSGTRLTVV.

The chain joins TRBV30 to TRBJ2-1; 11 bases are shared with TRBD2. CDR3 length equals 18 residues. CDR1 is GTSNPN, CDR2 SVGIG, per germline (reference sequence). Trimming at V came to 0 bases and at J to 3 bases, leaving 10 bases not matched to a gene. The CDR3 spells CAWSVLVAGGPRYNEQFF. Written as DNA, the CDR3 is TGTGCCTGGAGTGTACTGGTAGCGGGGGGGCCCCGCTACAATGAGCAGTTCTTC.

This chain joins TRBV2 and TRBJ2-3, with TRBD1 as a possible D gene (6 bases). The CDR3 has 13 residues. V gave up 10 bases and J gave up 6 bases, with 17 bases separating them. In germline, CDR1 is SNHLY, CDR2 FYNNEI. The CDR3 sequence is CATTGTFTDTQYF. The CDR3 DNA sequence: TGTGCCACGACTGGGACATTCACGGATACGCAGTATTTT.

The CDR3 region is CASSPTVNEQFF. As DNA, the CDR3 is TGTGCCAGCAGTCCCACTGTCAATGAGCAGTTCTTC. The chain recombines TRBV6-5 with TRBJ2-1; the D is unclear. The CDR3 has 12 residues. The V and J ends lost 5 bases and 6 bases respectively, with 8 bases between them. Germline V gene lookup returns CDR1 MNHEY and CDR2 SVGAGI.

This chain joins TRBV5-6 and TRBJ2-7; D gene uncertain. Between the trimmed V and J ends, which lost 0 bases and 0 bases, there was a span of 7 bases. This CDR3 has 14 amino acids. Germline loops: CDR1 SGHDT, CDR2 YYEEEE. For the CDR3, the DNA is TGTGCCAGCAGCTTGGTAGGAAGCTCCTACGAGCAGTACTTC. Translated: CASSLVGSSYEQYF.

The CDR3 nucleotides are TGTGCCAGTAGTATAAACAGGGTTGGCACTGAAGCTTTCTTT. This gives the protein CASSINRVGTEAFF. This rearrangement joins TRBV19 to TRBJ1-1; possibly TRBD1 for D (6 bases). The ends were cut back, 2 bases at V and 4 bases at J, with 11 bases in the middle. Germline CDR1 is LNHDA and CDR2 is SQIVND (reference sequence). This CDR3 spans 14 amino acids. The full variable domain, with the rest looked up from reference TRBV19 and TRBJ1-1, is DGGITQSPKYLFRKEGQNVTLSCEQNLNHDAMYWYRQDPGQGLRLIYYSQIVNDFQKGDIAEGYSVSREKKESFPLTVTSAQKNPTAFYLCASSINRVGTEAFFGQGTRLTVV.

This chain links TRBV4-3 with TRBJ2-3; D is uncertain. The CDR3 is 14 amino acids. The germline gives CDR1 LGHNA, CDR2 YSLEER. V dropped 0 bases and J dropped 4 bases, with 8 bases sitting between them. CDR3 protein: CASSQEASPDTQYF. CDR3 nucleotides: TGCGCCAGCAGCCAAGAAGCTAGTCCAGATACGCAGTATTTT.

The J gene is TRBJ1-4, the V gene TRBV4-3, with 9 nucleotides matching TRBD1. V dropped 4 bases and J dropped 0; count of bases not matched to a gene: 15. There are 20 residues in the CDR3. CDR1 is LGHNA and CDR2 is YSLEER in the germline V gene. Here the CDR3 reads CASSLSSGTGRFATNEKLFF. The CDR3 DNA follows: TGCGCCAGCAGCCTCAGCTCCGGGACAGGGAGATTCGCAACTAATGAAAAACTGTTTTTT.

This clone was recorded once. The CDR3 DNA reads as TGTGCCAGCAGCCCTGTCGGGAGTCCCTACGAGCAGTACTTC. The encoded protein is CASSPVGSPYEQYF. V gene TRBV5-6 combines with J gene TRBJ2-7; weak D call: TRBD2 (6 bases). Germline CDR1 reads SGHDT; CDR2 reads YYEEEE. With 4 bases removed from V and 2 bases from J, the gap between germline ends came to 13 bases. The CDR3 runs to 14 residues.

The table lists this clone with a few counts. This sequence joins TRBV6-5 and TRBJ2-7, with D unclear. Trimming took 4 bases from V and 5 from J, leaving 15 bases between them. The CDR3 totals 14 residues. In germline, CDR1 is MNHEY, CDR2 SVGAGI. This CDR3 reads CASSFRAANNEQYF. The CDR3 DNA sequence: TGTGCCAGCAGTTTTCGGGCCGCTAATAACGAGCAGTACTTC.

CDR3 in amino acids: CASSLGPMNTEAFF. In nucleotides, the CDR3 is TGTGCCAGCAGCTTGGGGCCCATGAACACTGAAGCTTTCTTT. This chain connects TRBV7-9 to TRBJ1-1; D might be TRBD1 (5 bases). The CDR3 length is 14 residues. CDR1 is SEHNR and CDR2 is FQNEAQ in the germline V gene (reference sequence). Between the trimmed V and J ends, which lost 3 bases and 0 bases, there was a span of 8 bases. Full variable domain (rest looked up from reference TRBV7-9 and TRBJ1-1): DTGVSQNPRHKITKRGQNVTFRCDPISEHNRLYWYRQTLGQGPEFLTYFQNEAQLEKSRLLSDRFSAERPKGSFSTLEIQRTEQGDSAMYLCASSLGPMNTEAFFGQGTRLTVV.

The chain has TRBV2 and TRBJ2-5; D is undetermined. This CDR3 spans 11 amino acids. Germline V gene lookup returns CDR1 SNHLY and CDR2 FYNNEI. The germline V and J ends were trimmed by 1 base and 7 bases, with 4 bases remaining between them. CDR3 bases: TGTGCCAGCAGTGAAGGCGGGACCCAGTACTTC. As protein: CASSEGGTQYF.

The CDR3 region has the DNA TGTGCCGGCGGAGCACTCGGGGAGCTGTTTTTT. Translating gives CAGGALGELFF. The chain has TRBV10-3 and TRBJ2-2; D not resolved. Trimming stripped 11 bases from V and 7 bases from J, with 11 bases between. Germline CDR1 is ENHRY and CDR2 is SYGVKD. The length of the CDR3 is 11 residues.

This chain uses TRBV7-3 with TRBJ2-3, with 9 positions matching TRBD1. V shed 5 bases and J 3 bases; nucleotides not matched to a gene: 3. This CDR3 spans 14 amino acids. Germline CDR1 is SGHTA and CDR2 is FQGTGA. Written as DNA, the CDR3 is TGTGCCAGCAGCAGACAGGGGGGAACAGATACGCAGTATTTT. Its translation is CASSRQGGTDTQYF.

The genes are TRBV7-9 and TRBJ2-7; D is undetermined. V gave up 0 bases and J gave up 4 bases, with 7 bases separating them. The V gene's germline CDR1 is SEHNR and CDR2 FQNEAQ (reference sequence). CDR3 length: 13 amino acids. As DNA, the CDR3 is TGTGCCAGCAGCTTAGCACTTGTATACGAGCAGTACTTC. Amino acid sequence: CASSLALVYEQYF.

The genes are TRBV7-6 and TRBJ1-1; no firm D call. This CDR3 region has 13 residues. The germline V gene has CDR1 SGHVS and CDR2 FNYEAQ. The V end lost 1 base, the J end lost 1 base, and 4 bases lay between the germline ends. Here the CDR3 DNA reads TGTGCCAGCAGCTTAGAGAGGAACACTGAAGCTTTCTTT. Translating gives CASSLERNTEAFF.

CDR3 sequence (DNA): TGTGCCAGCAGTTCACTAGCGGGGGGGCCCAATGAGCAGTTCTTC. Its protein is CASSSLAGGPNEQFF. The V and J genes are TRBV27 and TRBJ2-1; TRBD2 matches at 13 bases. CDR1 MNHEY and CDR2 SMNVEV come from the germline V gene (reference sequence). The V gene end was trimmed by 4 bases and the J gene end by 6 bases; junction bases not matched to a gene: 3. This CDR3 is built from 15 residues.

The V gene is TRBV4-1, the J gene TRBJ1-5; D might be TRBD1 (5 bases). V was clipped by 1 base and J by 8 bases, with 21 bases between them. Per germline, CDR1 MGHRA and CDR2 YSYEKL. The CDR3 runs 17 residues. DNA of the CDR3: TGCGCCAGCAGCCAAGGCGCGCGGGGCCGTGGACATAAGCCCCAGCATTTT. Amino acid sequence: CASSQGARGRGHKPQHF.

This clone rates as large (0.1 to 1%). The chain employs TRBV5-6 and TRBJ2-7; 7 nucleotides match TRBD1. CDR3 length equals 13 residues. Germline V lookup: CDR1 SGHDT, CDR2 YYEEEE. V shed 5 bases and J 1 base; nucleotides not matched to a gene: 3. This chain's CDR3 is CASRQQGSYEQYF. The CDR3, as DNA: TGTGCCAGCAGACAACAGGGGTCCTACGAGCAGTACTTC. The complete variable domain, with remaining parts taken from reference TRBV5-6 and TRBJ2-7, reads DAGVTQSPTHLIKTRGQQVTLRCSPKSGHDTVSWYQQALGQGPQFIFQYYEEEERQRGNFPDRFSGHQFPNYSSELNVNALLLGDSALYLCASRQQGSYEQYFGPGTRLTVT.

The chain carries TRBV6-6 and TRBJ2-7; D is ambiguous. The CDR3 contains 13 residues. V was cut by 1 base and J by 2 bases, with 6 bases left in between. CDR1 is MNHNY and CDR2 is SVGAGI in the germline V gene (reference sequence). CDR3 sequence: CASSYFGAYEQYF. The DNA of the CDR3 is TGTGCCAGCAGTTACTTTGGGGCCTACGAGCAGTACTTC.

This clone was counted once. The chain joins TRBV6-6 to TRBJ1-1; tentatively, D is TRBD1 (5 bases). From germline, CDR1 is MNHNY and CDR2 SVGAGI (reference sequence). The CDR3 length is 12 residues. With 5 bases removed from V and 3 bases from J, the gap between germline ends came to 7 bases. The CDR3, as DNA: TGTGCCAGCAGTCAAGGGGACACTGAAGCTTTCTTT. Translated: CASSQGDTEAFF.

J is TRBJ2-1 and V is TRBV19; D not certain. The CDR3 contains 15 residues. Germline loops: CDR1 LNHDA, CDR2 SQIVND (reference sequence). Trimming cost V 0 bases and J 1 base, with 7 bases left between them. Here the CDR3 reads CASSIDRSSYNEQFF. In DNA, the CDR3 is TGTGCCAGTAGTATAGACAGGTCTTCCTACAATGAGCAGTTCTTC.

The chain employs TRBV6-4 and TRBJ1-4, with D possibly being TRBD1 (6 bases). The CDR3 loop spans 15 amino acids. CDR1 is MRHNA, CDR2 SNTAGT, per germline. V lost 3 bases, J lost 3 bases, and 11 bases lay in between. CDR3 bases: TGTGCCAGCAGTGAACAGGGCGGACCTAATGAAAAACTGTTTTTT. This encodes CASSEQGGPNEKLFF.